There are many counts of the clone carrying this T cell receptor (beta chain). These data originate in a study of T cells in Graves' hyperthyroidism and ophthalmopathy. Criteria for exclusion of patients were uncontrolled infection, other autoimmune disease, pregnancy or lactation. PBMCs were obtained from approximately 10 ml fresh peripheral blood. Researchers amplified the TCR beta CDR3 regions from RNA transcripts. The TCR CDR3 first-round RT-PCR relied on the HTBI primer set. TCRdb itself ran the multiplex PCR reads through MiXCR, one entry per CDR3 protein. The sample records 200,000 to 250,000 distinct CDR3 sequences, roughly 15% being singletons. Trimming left V 1 base short and J 5 bases short, with 11 bases between. Germline V CDR1 and CDR2: SEHNR, FQNEAQ (reference sequence). The CDR3 is made up of 14 amino acids.

This TCR came from a man in his forties or fifties with Graves' hyperthyroidism. The sequencing input was blood. The V call is TRBV7-9, the J call TRBJ2-5, with no clear D. The CDR3 is CASSLGVARETQYF. In nucleotides, the CDR3 is TGTGCCAGCAGCTTAGGAGTAGCCAGGGAGACCCAGTACTTC.